The 10 T cell receptor beta chains below all came from one sample that was sequenced in a study of blood T cell repertoires in COVID-19. Using immunoSEQ multiplex PCR, the repertoire was profiled, and TCRdb retains in-frame clones only, with some absent. The sample has some 250,000 clones, 86% seen once. Sequencing was done on a sample of peripheral blood. These receptors were taken from a woman aged 25 to 45 who had recovered from COVID-19.

V usage is TRBV2 and J usage is TRBJ1-1; D might be TRBD1 (6 bases). CDR3 length equals 14 residues. Trimming cost V 1 base and J 1 base, with 7 bases left between them. The germline CDR1 and CDR2 sequences are SNHLY and FYNNEI. CDR3 bases: TGTGCCAGCAGTGAAGGACAGGCGAACACTGAAGCTTTCTTT. Translating it yields CASSEGQANTEAFF.

The rearrangement uses TRBV27 and TRBJ2-7, with 9 positions matching TRBD2. V gave up 5 bases and J gave up 2 bases; unmatched junction bases: 4. Germline lookup yields CDR1 MNHEY and CDR2 SMNVEV (reference sequence). The CDR3 spans 14 residues. CDR3 sequence (DNA): TGTGCCAGCAGTCTTTCTAGCGGGGCCTACGAGCAGTACTTC. This codes for CASSLSSGAYEQYF.

This chain joins TRBV30 and TRBJ2-3; TRBD1 is a possible D gene (6 bases). The CDR3 totals 15 residues. V dropped 2 bases and J dropped 2 bases, with 14 bases sitting between them. Germline V gene sequence: CDR1 GTSNPN, CDR2 SVGIG (reference sequence). In DNA, the CDR3 is TGTGCCTGGAGTCCCGGGACACATAACACAGATACGCAGTATTTT. It specifies CAWSPGTHNTDTQYF. Using reference TRBV30 and TRBJ2-3 for the parts outside the CDR3, the full variable domain is SQTIHQWPATLVQPVGSPLSLECTVEGTSNPNLYWYRQAAGRGLQLLFYSVGIGQISSEVPQNLSASRPQDRQFILSSKKLLLSDSGFYLCAWSPGTHNTDTQYFGPGTRLTVL.

The rearrangement links TRBV7-6 to TRBJ2-5; 8 bases agree with TRBD2. J was trimmed by 2 bases and V by 2 bases; bases with no gene match: 7. CDR3 length: 16 residues. CDR1 is SGHVS and CDR2 is FNYEAQ in the germline V gene. The CDR3 region is CASSLMRRGAQETQYF. CDR3 coding DNA: TGTGCCAGCAGCTTAATGCGGCGGGGGGCGCAAGAGACCCAGTACTTC.

The chain combines TRBV5-4 with TRBJ1-6, with D uncertain. Germline V gene sequence: CDR1 SGHNT, CDR2 YYREEE (reference sequence). The CDR3 length is 12 residues. The CDR3: CATAAAGSPLHF. The CDR3 DNA follows: TGTGCTACGGCGGCTGCGGGGTCACCCCTCCACTTT.

The chain combines TRBV7-7 with TRBJ2-1; no reliable D call. The CDR3 sequence is 15 residues long. Germline V gene data show CDR1 as SSHAT and CDR2 as FNYEAQ (reference sequence). V was cut by 1 base and J by 0 bases, with 7 bases left in between. The CDR3 here is CASSLVPSSYNEQFF. The CDR3 DNA is TGTGCCAGCAGCTTAGTCCCGAGCTCCTACAATGAGCAGTTCTTC.

Of note for this clone: An end of the junction differs from the germline gene, which may be a read error. The rearrangement links TRBV6-1 to TRBJ2-5; 10 positions agree with TRBD2. The germline gives CDR1 MNHNS, CDR2 SASEGT. This CDR3 is built from 15 residues. CDR3 loop: CASSQAGGIVETQYF. The CDR3 nucleotides read TGTGCCAGCAGTCAAGCGGGGGGGATCGTGGAGACCCAGTACTTC.

This clone was detected only a few times. J is TRBJ1-4 and V is TRBV18; TRBD1 matches at 7 bases. Germline values: CDR1 KGHSH, CDR2 LQKENI. There are 16 residues in the CDR3. After removal of 3 bases from V and 7 bases from J, the junction contained 11 bases not matched to a gene. The CDR3 reads CASSPGRDSPPEKLFF. The CDR3 bases are TGTGCCAGCTCACCCGGACGGGACAGCCCCCCTGAAAAACTGTTTTTT.

The CDR3 region is CASSENQETQYF. The CDR3 bases are TGTGCCAGTAGTGAGAACCAAGAGACCCAGTACTTC. This rearrangement joins TRBV19 to TRBJ2-5; D is undetermined. The V gene's germline CDR1 is LNHDA and CDR2 SQIVND (reference sequence). V was shortened by 5 bases and J by 0 bases, with 4 bases between the two germline ends. This CDR3 is 12 amino acids long. Full variable domain (rest looked up from reference TRBV19 and TRBJ2-5): DGGITQSPKYLFRKEGQNVTLSCEQNLNHDAMYWYRQDPGQGLRLIYYSQIVNDFQKGDIAEGYSVSREKKESFPLTVTSAQKNPTAFYLCASSENQETQYFGPGTRLLVL.

This chain uses TRBV5-5 with TRBJ1-2; D is unresolved. From germline, CDR1 is SGHKS and CDR2 YYEKEE (reference sequence). CDR3 length equals 14 residues. V lost 0 bases, J lost 3 bases, and 9 bases lay in between. CDR3 region: CASSLALGDYGYTF. As DNA, the CDR3 is TGTGCCAGCAGCTTGGCCCTGGGAGACTATGGCTACACCTTC.